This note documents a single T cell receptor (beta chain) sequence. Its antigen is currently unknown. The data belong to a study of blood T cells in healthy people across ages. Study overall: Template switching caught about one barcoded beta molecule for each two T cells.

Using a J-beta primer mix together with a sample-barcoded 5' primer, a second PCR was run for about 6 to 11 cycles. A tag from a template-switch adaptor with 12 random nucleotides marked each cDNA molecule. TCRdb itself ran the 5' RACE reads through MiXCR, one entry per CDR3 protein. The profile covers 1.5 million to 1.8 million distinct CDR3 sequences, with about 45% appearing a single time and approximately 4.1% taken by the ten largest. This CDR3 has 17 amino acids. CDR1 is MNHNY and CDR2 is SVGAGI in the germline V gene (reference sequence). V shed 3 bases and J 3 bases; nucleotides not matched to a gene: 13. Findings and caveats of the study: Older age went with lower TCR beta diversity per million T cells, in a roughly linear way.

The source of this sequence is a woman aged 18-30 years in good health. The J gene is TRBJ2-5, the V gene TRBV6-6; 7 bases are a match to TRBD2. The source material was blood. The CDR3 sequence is CASSYLADPRPKETQYF. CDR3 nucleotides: TGTGCCAGCAGTTATCTAGCGGACCCGCGTCCCAAAGAGACCCAGTACTTC.